This TCR beta chain comes out of a study of monozygotic twins with cystic fibrosis. Points from the study as a whole: The repertoire was suggested to be naive-dominated, clonality median about 0.0094. Unrelated CF individuals shared fewer identical clonotypes than monozygotic CF twins.

Trimming at V came to 3 bases and at J to 2 bases, leaving 4 bases not matched to a gene. The CDR3 is made up of 15 amino acids. Using immunoSEQ multiplex PCR, the repertoire was profiled, and TCRdb retains in-frame clones only, with some absent. Seen here are 30,000 to 40,000 clones, approximately 72% observed once, and the top ten hold under 0.9%. About this clone: Its antigen is not identified.

The V call is TRBV23-1, the J call TRBJ1-5, with 7 bases that match TRBD1. TRBV23-1 is flagged as an ORF with uncertain function. The sample consisted of blood. This receptor was identified in a girl between 10 and 17 years old with cystic fibrosis. CDR3 DNA: TGCGCCAGCAGTCAGCCCGGGACAGGCAATCAGCCCCAGCATTTT. Amino acid sequence: CASSQPGTGNQPQHF.